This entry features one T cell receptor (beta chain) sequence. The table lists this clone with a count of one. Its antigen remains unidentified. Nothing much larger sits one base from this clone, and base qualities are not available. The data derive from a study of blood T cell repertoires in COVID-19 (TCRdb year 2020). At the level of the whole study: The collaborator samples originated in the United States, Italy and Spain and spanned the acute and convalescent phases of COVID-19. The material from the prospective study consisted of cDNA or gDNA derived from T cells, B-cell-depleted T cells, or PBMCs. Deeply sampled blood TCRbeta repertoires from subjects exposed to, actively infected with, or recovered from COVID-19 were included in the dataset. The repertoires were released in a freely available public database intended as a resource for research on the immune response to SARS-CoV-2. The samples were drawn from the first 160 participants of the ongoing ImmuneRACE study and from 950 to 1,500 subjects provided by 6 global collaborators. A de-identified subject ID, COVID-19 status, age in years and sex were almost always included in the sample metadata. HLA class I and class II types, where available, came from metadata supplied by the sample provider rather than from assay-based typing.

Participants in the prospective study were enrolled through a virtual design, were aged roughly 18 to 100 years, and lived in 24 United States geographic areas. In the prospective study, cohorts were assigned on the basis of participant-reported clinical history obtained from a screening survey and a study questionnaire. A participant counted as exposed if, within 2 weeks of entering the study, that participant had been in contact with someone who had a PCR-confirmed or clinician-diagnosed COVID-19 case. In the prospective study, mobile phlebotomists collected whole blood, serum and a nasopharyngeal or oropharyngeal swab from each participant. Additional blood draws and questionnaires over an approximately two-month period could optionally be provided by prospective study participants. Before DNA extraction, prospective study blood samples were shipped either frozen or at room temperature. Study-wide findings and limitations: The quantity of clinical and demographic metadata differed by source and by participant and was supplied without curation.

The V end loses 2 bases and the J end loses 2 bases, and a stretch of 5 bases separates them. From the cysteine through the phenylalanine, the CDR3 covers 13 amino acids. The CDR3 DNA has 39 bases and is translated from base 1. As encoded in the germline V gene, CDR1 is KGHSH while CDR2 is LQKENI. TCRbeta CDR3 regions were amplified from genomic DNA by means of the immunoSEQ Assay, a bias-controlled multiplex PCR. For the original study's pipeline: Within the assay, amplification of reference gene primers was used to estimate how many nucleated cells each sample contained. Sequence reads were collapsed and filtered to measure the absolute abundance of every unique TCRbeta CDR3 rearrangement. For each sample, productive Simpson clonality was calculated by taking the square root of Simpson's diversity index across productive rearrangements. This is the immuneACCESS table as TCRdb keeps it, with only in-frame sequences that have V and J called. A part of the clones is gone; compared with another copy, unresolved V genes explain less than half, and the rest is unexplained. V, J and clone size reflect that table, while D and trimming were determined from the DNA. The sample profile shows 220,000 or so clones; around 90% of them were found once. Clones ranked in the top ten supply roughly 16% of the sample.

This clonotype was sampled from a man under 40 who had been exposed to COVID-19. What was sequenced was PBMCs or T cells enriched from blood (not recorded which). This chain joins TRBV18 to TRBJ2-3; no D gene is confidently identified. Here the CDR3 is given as CASSPVITDTQYF. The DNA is TGTGCCAGCTCACCAGTCATCACAGATACGCAGTATTTT.